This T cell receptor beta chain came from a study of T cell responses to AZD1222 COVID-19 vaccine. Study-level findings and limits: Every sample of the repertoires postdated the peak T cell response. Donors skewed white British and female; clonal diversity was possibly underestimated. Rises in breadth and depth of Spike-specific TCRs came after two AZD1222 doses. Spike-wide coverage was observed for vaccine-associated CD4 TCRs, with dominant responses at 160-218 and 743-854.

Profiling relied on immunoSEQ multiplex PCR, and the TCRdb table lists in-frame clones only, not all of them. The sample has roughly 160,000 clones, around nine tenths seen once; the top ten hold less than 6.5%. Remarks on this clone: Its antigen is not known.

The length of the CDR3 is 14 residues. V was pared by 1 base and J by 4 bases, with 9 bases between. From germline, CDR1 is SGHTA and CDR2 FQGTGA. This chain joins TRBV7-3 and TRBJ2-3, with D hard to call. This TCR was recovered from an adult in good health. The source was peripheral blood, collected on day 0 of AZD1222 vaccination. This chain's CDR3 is CASSLNGQADTQYF. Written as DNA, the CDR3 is TGTGCCAGCAGCTTAAATGGGCAGGCAGATACGCAGTATTTT.